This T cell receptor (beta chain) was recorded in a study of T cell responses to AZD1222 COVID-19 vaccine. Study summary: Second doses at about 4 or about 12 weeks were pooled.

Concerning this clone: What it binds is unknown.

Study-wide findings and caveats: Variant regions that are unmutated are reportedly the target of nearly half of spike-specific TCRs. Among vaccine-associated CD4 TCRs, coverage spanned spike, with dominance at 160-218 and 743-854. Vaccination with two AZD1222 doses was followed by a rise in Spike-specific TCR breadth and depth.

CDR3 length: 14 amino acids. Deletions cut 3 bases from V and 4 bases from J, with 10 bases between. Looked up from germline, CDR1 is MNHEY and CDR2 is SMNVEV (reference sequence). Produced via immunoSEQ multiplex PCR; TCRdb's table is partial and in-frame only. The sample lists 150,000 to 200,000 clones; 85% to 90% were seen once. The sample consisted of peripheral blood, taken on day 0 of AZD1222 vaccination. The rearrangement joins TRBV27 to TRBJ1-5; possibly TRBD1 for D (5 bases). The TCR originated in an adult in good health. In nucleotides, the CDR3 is TGTGCCAGCAGTTTCGAGGGGCCTAATCAGCCCCAGCATTTT. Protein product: CASSFEGPNQPQHF.